This TCR beta chain was profiled in a study of cytomegalovirus exposure and HLA in healthy donors. Study-wide findings and caveats: According to a later analysis, most TCR beta chains associated with CMV appeared HLA-restricted. In a later analysis, V- and J-gene trimming of beta chains associated with a DCLRE1C missense variant, replicated independently. Specificity of a few CMV-associated chains for CMV antigens was verified in vitro. CMV serostatus was the only immune exposure information that was available.

For this clone: What it binds is unknown.

The germline V gene has CDR1 SGHAT and CDR2 FQNNGV. The CDR3 extends over 17 amino acids. Germline trimming cut 0 bases from V and 6 bases from J; bases unmatched to any gene: 7. PCR primers comprised 60 Vbeta and 13 Jbeta primers. Only in-frame clones appear in the TCRdb table, and some are missing; sequencing was by immunoSEQ multiplex PCR. The repertoire holds 310,000 or so clones, with around 90% as singletons. The V and J genes are TRBV11-2 and TRBJ2-3, with 12 bases matching TRBD2. Sequenced input: PBMCs. This TCR came from a woman in her late teens or twenties in good health and CMV-seronegative. CDR3 sequence reads: CASSLDLAGGRLDTQYF. The CDR3 nucleotides read TGTGCCAGCAGCTTAGATCTAGCGGGGGGGCGATTGGATACGCAGTATTTT.